The 32 T cell receptor beta chains presented below share a single source sample, sequenced in a study of blood T cell repertoires in COVID-19 (TCRdb year 2020). The receptor library was made with the immunoSEQ multiplex PCR assay. TCRdb stores this immuneACCESS table with in-frame sequences only. Part of the clones is absent; in the studies checked, under half of the shortfall reflects unresolved V genes, and no reason is known for the rest. Present in this sample are 200,000 to 250,000 clones, around 81% of which were seen just once. The ten most abundant clones make up about 2.9% of the sample. The source material was peripheral blood. These receptor sequences come from a woman aged 30 to 39 who had recovered from COVID-19.

This CDR3 is CASSFPSRVSTSGSTDTQYF. In nucleotides, the CDR3 is TGTGCCAGCAGTTTCCCCTCCAGGGTATCGACTAGCGGGAGCACAGATACGCAGTATTTT. This chain joins TRBV28 and TRBJ2-3; 10 positions agree with TRBD2. Germline CDR1 MDHEN, CDR2 SYDVKM. The CDR3 extends over 20 amino acids. V trimming: 3 bases; J trimming: 0 bases; junction bases outside the gene matches: 15.

The gene calls are TRBV9 and TRBJ2-7; no definite D call. The length of the CDR3 is 15 residues. The V and J ends lost 0 bases and 0 bases respectively, with 10 bases between them. Germline CDR1 SGDLS, CDR2 YYNGEE. The chain's CDR3 is CASSVDGGTSYEQYF. For the CDR3, the DNA is TGTGCCAGCAGCGTAGACGGCGGTACCTCCTACGAGCAGTACTTC.

The gene calls are TRBV12-3 or TRBV12-4 and TRBJ1-6; unclear D gene. The CDR3 totals 12 residues. The V end was cut by 3 bases, the J end by 10 bases, with 7 bases between. The chain's CDR3 is CASSFGVSPLHF. The CDR3 bases are TGTGCCAGCAGTTTCGGAGTCTCACCCCTCCACTTT.

The chain joins TRBV10-1 to TRBJ2-1, with D maybe TRBD2 (5 bases). V lost 1 base to trimming and J lost 10 bases, with 11 bases between them. CDR3 size: 13 residues. CDR1 WNHNN and CDR2 SYGVQD come from the germline V gene (reference sequence). The CDR3 loop is CASSEYVASEQFF. The CDR3 coding sequence is TGCGCCAGCAGTGAGTACGTCGCTAGCGAGCAGTTCTTC.

The J gene is TRBJ2-1, the V gene TRBV2; D unresolved. The germline V gene has CDR1 SNHLY and CDR2 FYNNEI. This CDR3 contains 13 residues. V was shortened by 4 bases and J by 7 bases, with 11 bases between the two germline ends. As DNA, the CDR3 is TGTGCCAGCAGTGCGGTGACTTTTAATGAGCAGTTCTTC. As protein: CASSAVTFNEQFF.

As to this clone: The same CDR3 also results from other DNA sequences found in this sample. V and J are TRBV4-1 and TRBJ2-5; D might be TRBD2 (6 bases). V lost 0 bases and J lost 2, with 10 bases in between. Germline V gene lookup returns CDR1 MGHRA and CDR2 YSYEKL. CDR3 length: 15 amino acids. CDR3 residues: CASSQDWRGQETQYF. The CDR3 coding sequence is TGCGCCAGCAGCCAAGATTGGAGGGGTCAAGAGACCCAGTACTTC.

V usage is TRBV4-2 and J usage is TRBJ2-7; 7 nucleotides match TRBD1. Germline V lookup: CDR1 LGHNA, CDR2 YNFKEQ. There are 16 residues in the CDR3. V gave up 6 bases and J gave up 2 bases; unmatched junction bases: 13. As DNA, the CDR3 is TGTGCCAGCAGGCTATCCGGGACAGTGTTAACCTACGAGCAGTACTTC. Translation: CASRLSGTVLTYEQYF.

This chain uses TRBV19 with TRBJ2-5; no definite D call. The V end was cut by 3 bases, the J end by 4 bases, with 15 bases between. The CDR3 sequence is 15 residues long. Germline CDR1 LNHDA, CDR2 SQIVND (reference sequence). In nucleotides, the CDR3 is TGTGCCAGTAGTATGGGCGAAACAATGGGAGAGACCCAGTACTTC. Protein: CASSMGETMGETQYF. Combining the CDR3 with reference TRBV19 and TRBJ2-5 gives the whole variable domain DGGITQSPKYLFRKEGQNVTLSCEQNLNHDAMYWYRQDPGQGLRLIYYSQIVNDFQKGDIAEGYSVSREKKESFPLTVTSAQKNPTAFYLCASSMGETMGETQYFGPGTRLLVL.

J is TRBJ2-1 and V is TRBV30; 7 positions agree with TRBD2. V dropped 0 bases and J dropped 0; count of bases not matched to a gene: 8. The CDR3 runs 17 residues. The germline V gene encodes CDR1 GTSNPN and CDR2 SVGIG (reference sequence). CDR3 protein: CAWSVRVGGSSYNEQFF. DNA of the CDR3: TGTGCCTGGAGTGTACGGGTGGGGGGGAGCTCCTACAATGAGCAGTTCTTC.

The rearrangement links TRBV19 to TRBJ2-1; D may be TRBD2 (5 bases). Between the trimmed V and J ends, which lost 3 bases and 7 bases, there was a span of 13 bases. CDR3 length: 14 residues. Germline V gene lookup returns CDR1 LNHDA and CDR2 SQIVND (reference sequence). Here the CDR3 DNA reads TGTGCCAGTAGTATGCGGACGACGGGGAATGAGCAGTTCTTC. Its translation: CASSMRTTGNEQFF.

V gene TRBV11-2 combines with J gene TRBJ1-2; tentatively, D is TRBD1 (6 bases). This CDR3 region has 16 residues. CDR1 is SGHAT and CDR2 is FQNNGV in the germline V gene. The V gene lost 8 bases and the J gene lost 6 bases, with 25 bases spanning the gap. CDR3 bases: TGTGCCAGCGGAACTGTGAGAACTAGGGGGAAACATGGCTACACCTTC. This codes for CASGTVRTRGKHGYTF.

The V and J genes are TRBV19 and TRBJ2-6, with 9 bases identical to TRBD1. The CDR3 is 18 amino acids. Germline V gene data show CDR1 as LNHDA and CDR2 as SQIVND (reference sequence). V shed 1 base and J 3 bases; nucleotides not matched to a gene: 7. The CDR3 region is CASSIALDRGVGANVLTF. CDR3 coding DNA: TGTGCCAGTAGTATAGCCCTGGACAGGGGTGTTGGGGCCAACGTCCTGACTTTC.

This chain connects TRBV18 to TRBJ2-3; tentatively, D is TRBD1 (5 bases). V lost 6 bases and J lost 0, with 13 bases in between. The CDR3 consists of 15 residues. Germline V gene data show CDR1 as KGHSH and CDR2 as LQKENI. The CDR3, as DNA: TGTGCCAGCTCGGGGCAGGGCCCTAGCACAGATACGCAGTATTTT. As protein: CASSGQGPSTDTQYF.

This clone came up once. The V call is TRBV10-3, the J call TRBJ2-7; TRBD2 aligns across 9 bases. The CDR3 sequence is 13 residues long. Germline V CDR1 and CDR2: ENHRY, SYGVKD. Losses at the gene ends were 6 bases for V and 5 bases for J; bases not matched to a gene: 5. In DNA, the CDR3 is TGTGCCATCAGGACCGGGACTAGCCACGAGCAGTACTTC. The encoded protein is CAIRTGTSHEQYF.

This sequence joins TRBV3-1 (or the pseudogene TRBV3-2) and TRBJ2-3; D possibly corresponds to TRBD2 (6 bases). The CDR3 extends over 15 amino acids. Germline V gene data show CDR1 as LGHDT and CDR2 as YNNKEL (reference sequence). V was clipped by 1 base and J by 2 bases, with 10 bases between them. CDR3 coding DNA: TGTGCCAGCAGCCAAGCGGGAGTAGACACAGATACGCAGTATTTT. Its translation: CASSQAGVDTDTQYF.

The V call is TRBV7-8, the J call TRBJ2-1, with a possible D match to TRBD2 (6 bases). This CDR3 has 13 amino acids. The V and J ends lost 8 bases and 4 bases respectively, with 12 bases between them. The germline V gene encodes CDR1 SGHVS and CDR2 FQNEAQ. The CDR3 is CASGSGEYNEQFF. The CDR3 DNA sequence: TGTGCCAGCGGGTCGGGAGAATACAATGAGCAGTTCTTC. The whole variable domain, filled in from reference TRBV7-8 and TRBJ2-1, reads GAGVSQSPRYKVAKRGQDVALRCDPISGHVSLFWYQQALGQGPEFLTYFQNEAQLDKSGLPSDRFFAERPEGSVSTLKIQRTQQEDSAVYLCASGSGEYNEQFFGPGTRLTVL.

In this sample, this clone turned up once. V gene TRBV2 combines with J gene TRBJ2-3, with 8 bases lining up with TRBD1. V shed 3 bases and J 2 bases; nucleotides not matched to a gene: 13. The CDR3 runs 18 residues. Germline V gene lookup returns CDR1 SNHLY and CDR2 FYNNEI. For the CDR3, the DNA is TGTGCCAGCAGTGAGCACACCCCGGGACAGGCCTTCACAGATACGCAGTATTTT. This sequence encodes CASSEHTPGQAFTDTQYF.

This chain links TRBV9 with TRBJ2-1; TRBD2 agrees at 9 bases. Trimming at V came to 2 bases and at J to 3 bases, leaving 3 bases not matched to a gene. This CDR3 is 15 amino acids long. Germline assignment: CDR1 SGDLS and CDR2 YYNGEE. The CDR3 DNA follows: TGTGCCAGCAGCGTTAGCGGGAGAGGCTACAATGAGCAGTTCTTC. Translated, it gives CASSVSGRGYNEQFF.

The chain has TRBV30 and TRBJ1-6, with D possibly TRBD1 on 6 matching bases. The CDR3 is 13 amino acids. The germline V and J ends were trimmed by 6 bases and 8 bases, with 14 bases remaining between them. CDR1 is GTSNPN, CDR2 SVGIG, per germline (reference sequence). The CDR3 sequence: CACLQAGDSPLHF. The CDR3 bases are TGTGCCTGCCTACAAGCAGGGGATTCACCCCTCCACTTT.

This sequence joins TRBV3-1 (or the pseudogene TRBV3-2) and TRBJ2-7; perhaps TRBD2 as D (6 bases). Germline CDR1 reads LGHDT; CDR2 reads YNNKEL (reference sequence). The CDR3 runs to 15 residues. Trimming removed 1 base at V and 5 bases at J, with 15 bases between. DNA for the CDR3: TGTGCCAGCAGCCAAGTAACTAGCTCAGTAGACGAGCAGTACTTC. This gives the protein CASSQVTSSVDEQYF.

The chain employs TRBV9 and TRBJ1-6, with no clear D. The V end was cut by 0 bases, the J end by 8 bases, with 12 bases between. The CDR3 sequence is 15 residues long. The V gene's germline CDR1 is SGDLS and CDR2 YYNGEE. Here the CDR3 reads CASSVGQPGDSPLHF. The CDR3 DNA sequence: TGTGCCAGCAGCGTAGGTCAGCCCGGGGATTCACCCCTCCACTTT.

The chain employs TRBV5-6 and TRBJ2-2; D perhaps matches TRBD1 (6 bases). CDR1 is SGHDT and CDR2 is YYEEEE in the germline V gene. CDR3 length: 15 residues. Trimming removed 2 bases from V and 4 bases from J, with 12 bases in between. CDR3 residues: CASSFDRSSTGELFF. CDR3 in DNA: TGTGCCAGCAGCTTCGACAGGTCAAGCACCGGGGAGCTGTTTTTT.

V gene TRBV18 combines with J gene TRBJ2-7; weak D call: TRBD1 (7 bases). This CDR3 region has 14 residues. The V and J ends lost 6 bases and 9 bases respectively, with 21 bases between them. CDR1 KGHSH and CDR2 LQKENI come from the germline V gene. As DNA, the CDR3 is TGTGCCAGCTCCCCTACAGGGGCCGAGGGGGGGCAGTACTTC. This sequence encodes CASSPTGAEGGQYF. The whole variable domain, remainder taken from reference TRBV18 and TRBJ2-7, is NAGVMQNPRHLVRRRGQEARLRCSPMKGHSHVYWYRQLPEEGLKFMVYLQKENIIDESGMPKERFSAEFPKEGPSILRIQQVVRGDSAAYFCASSPTGAEGGQYFGPGTRLTVT.

The chain couples TRBV28 to TRBJ2-7; 13 positions match TRBD2. Germline trimming cut 5 bases from V and 0 bases from J; bases unmatched to any gene: 7. Per the germline V gene, CDR1 is MDHEN and CDR2 is SYDVKM. This CDR3 has 17 amino acids. The CDR3 spells CASSTGLAGDYSYEQYF. CDR3 coding DNA: TGTGCCAGCAGTACAGGACTAGCGGGAGATTACTCCTACGAGCAGTACTTC. Complete variable domain (other parts from reference TRBV28 and TRBJ2-7): DVKVTQSSRYLVKRTGEKVFLECVQDMDHENMFWYRQDPGLGLRLIYFSYDVKMKEKGDIPEGYSVSREKKERFSLILESASTNQTSMYLCASSTGLAGDYSYEQYFGPGTRLTVT.

The chain joins TRBV5-1 to TRBJ1-1; D is undetermined. V was clipped by 1 base and J by 1 base, with 14 bases between them. This CDR3 has 16 amino acids. Germline V CDR1 and CDR2: SGHRS, YFSETQ. The CDR3 reads CASSLRTQVKNTEAFF. Written as DNA, the CDR3 is TGCGCCAGCAGCTTGCGGACTCAGGTAAAGAACACTGAAGCTTTCTTT.

The V call is TRBV28, the J call TRBJ1-1; D is possibly TRBD1 (5 bases). CDR1 and CDR2 (germline): MDHEN, SYDVKM. V lost 10 bases, J lost 0 bases, and 15 bases lay in between. The CDR3 has 14 amino acids. The CDR3 bases are TGTGCCACCGGGGGGGGGATGCTGAACACTGAAGCTTTCTTT. It codes for CATGGGMLNTEAFF.

Of note for this clone: One junction end does not reproduce the germline sequence, and a read error may be involved. The chain joins TRBV13 to TRBJ2-7, with TRBD2 matching over 8 bases. This CDR3 region has 14 residues. Germline V gives CDR1 PRHDT, CDR2 FYEKMQ (reference sequence). The CDR3 here is CASSPRLGKREGNF. The CDR3 DNA reads TGTGCCAGCAGCCCTCGACTGGGGAAACGGGAGGGCAACTTC.

This rearrangement joins TRBV6-4 to TRBJ1-1, with 9 bases matching TRBD1. This CDR3 has 13 residues. V lost 4 bases, J lost 5 bases, and 2 bases stayed unmatched. Germline CDR1 MRHNA, CDR2 SNTAGT. The DNA of the CDR3 is TGTGCCAGCAGTGGGACAGGGGAAACTGAAGCTTTCTTT. Translation gives CASSGTGETEAFF.

V and J are TRBV24-1 and TRBJ2-3; 11 bases agree with TRBD2. The germline V gene encodes CDR1 KGHDR and CDR2 SFDVKD. The CDR3 is 16 residues long. J gave up 6 bases and V 2 bases, and 6 bases lay outside the gene matches. The CDR3 sequence is CATSDSLAGVADTQYF. CDR3 DNA: TGTGCCACCAGTGATTCACTAGCGGGAGTTGCGGATACGCAGTATTTT.

V is TRBV7-9 and J is TRBJ1-6; 10 nucleotides agree with TRBD1. This CDR3 is built from 15 residues. Trimming removed 3 bases from V and 7 bases from J; junction bases left unmatched: 3. From germline, CDR1 is SEHNR and CDR2 FQNEAQ (reference sequence). CDR3 in DNA: TGTGCCAGCAGCTTCGGACAGGGGGGGAATTCACCCCTCCACTTT. Translating it yields CASSFGQGGNSPLHF.

V gene TRBV28 combines with J gene TRBJ1-1; the D is unclear. CDR1 is MDHEN, CDR2 SYDVKM, per germline. The V end lost 5 bases, the J end lost 5 bases, and 6 bases lay between the germline ends. This CDR3 contains 11 residues. The CDR3 protein is CASSPRTEAFF. In DNA, the CDR3 is TGTGCCAGCAGTCCCAGAACTGAAGCTTTCTTT.

The V and J genes are TRBV7-8 and TRBJ2-1; 8 nucleotides line up with TRBD2. The CDR3 is 17 residues long. The V gene end was trimmed by 2 bases and the J gene end by 2 bases; junction bases not matched to a gene: 8. In germline, CDR1 is SGHVS, CDR2 FQNEAQ. CDR3 DNA: TGTGCCAGCAGCTTATCCGCGGGAGGCCTAGCCTACAATGAGCAGTTCTTC. Translation: CASSLSAGGLAYNEQFF.